This TCR beta chain derives from a study of blood T cells in healthy people across ages. Each donor supplied ten milliliters of peripheral blood. It was with a sample-barcoded 5' primer and a J-beta primer mix that a second PCR of roughly 7 to 11 cycles was run. A single record per CDR3 protein comes from TCRdb applying MiXCR to the 5' RACE reads. Altogether about 580,000 distinct CDR3 sequences are present, 47% being singletons, with the ten largest covering about 26%. Trimming stripped 2 bases from V and 2 bases from J, with 11 bases between. The germline gives CDR1 SGDLS, CDR2 YYNGEE. The CDR3 contains 15 residues.

This chain links TRBV9 with TRBJ2-1; D unresolved. The sequencing input was blood. The sequence derives from a man of 80 years or more in good health. Here the CDR3 reads CASSVSAFPYNEQFF. DNA for the CDR3: TGTGCCAGCAGCGTGTCGGCCTTCCCCTACAATGAGCAGTTCTTC.